A selection of T cell receptor beta chains follows, all from one sample in a study of patients and donors after allogeneic stem cell transplantation. TCRdb re-called the RT-PCR reads through MiXCR, storing one row per CDR3 protein. This table has over 200,000 distinct CDR3 sequences, 35% to 45% appearing once. The sample taken for sequencing was blood, either unsorted or a sorted T cell fraction (not recorded which). These TCRs come from a human donor who was either an allogeneic HSCT recipient or a stem cell or donor lymphocyte infusion donor (not recorded which). It is not recorded whose cells these are; they may come from a transplant donor. Both conserved end residues are part of each CDR3. D genes are given only for firm matches. Not every row has a clone size; where given, it reads once, few, many or a size class.

j_gene,v_gene,d_gene,abundance,CDR3aa,CDR3nt
TRBJ2-3,TRBV5-6,TRBD2,-,CASSPTSGTGDTQYF,TGTGCCAGCAGCCCGACTAGCGGAACAGGAGATACGCAGTATTTT
TRBJ1-3,TRBV29-1,-,-,CSVNRVQWGHTIYF,TGCAGCGTGAACCGGGTCCAGTGGGGTCACACCATATATTTT
TRBJ1-1,TRBV9,-,few,CASSVRDGNTEAFF,TGTGCCAGCAGCGTCCGGGACGGGAACACTGAAGCTTTCTTT
TRBJ1-5,TRBV15,-,-,CATSRDNYQPQHF,TGTGCCACCAGCAGAGACAATTATCAGCCCCAGCATTTT
TRBJ1-4,TRBV6-6,TRBD1,-,CASKGKRDRGNEKLFF,TGTGCCAGCAAAGGAAAGAGGGACAGGGGGAATGAAAAACTGTTTTTT
TRBJ1-2,TRBV12-3/TRBV12-4,-,few,CASSWVEGPPNYGYTF,TGTGCCAGCAGTTGGGTAGAGGGGCCCCCTAACTATGGCTACACCTTC
TRBJ1-4,TRBV7-9,TRBD1,-,CASSLDPGQKLFF,TGTGCCAGCAGCTTAGACCCGGGACAGAAATTGTTTTTT
TRBJ1-1,TRBV7-8,-,few,CASSLGPDGTNTEAFF,TGTGCCAGCAGCTTAGGGCCGGACGGAACGAACACTGAAGCTTTCTTT
TRBJ2-7,TRBV7-9,-,-,CASSLIGEQYF,TGTGCCAGCAGCTTAATAGGAGAGCAGTACTTC
TRBJ2-1,TRBV29-1,-,-,CSVVPGSSYNEQFF,TGCAGCGTTGTGCCGGGAAGCTCCTACAATGAGCAGTTCTTC
TRBJ2-5,TRBV6-6,-,-,CASSYGFQETQYF,TGTGCCAGCAGTTACGGTTTTCAAGAGACCCAGTACTTC
TRBJ1-2,TRBV29-1,TRBD1,few,CSVMRGDRAWAGYTF,TGCAGCGTTATGAGAGGGGACAGGGCGTGGGCTGGCTACACCTTC
TRBJ1-1,TRBV6-5,-,few,CASSPEGRVNTEAFF,TGTGCCAGCAGCCCCGAAGGGCGGGTAAACACTGAAGCTTTCTTT
TRBJ1-2,TRBV6-5,-,few,CASTPGRMDGYTF,TGTGCCAGCACCCCGGGACGGATGGATGGCTACACCTTC
TRBJ1-2,TRBV29-1,-,-,CSVSRDFGYTF,TGCAGCGTTTCTAGGGACTTTGGCTACACCTTC
TRBJ2-5,TRBV5-1,-,-,CASSFGGNRETQYF,TGCGCCAGCAGCTTCGGGGGAAACAGAGAGACCCAGTACTTC
TRBJ2-1,TRBV5-1,-,-,CASSMGTQSYNEQFF,TGCGCCAGCAGCATGGGGACACAATCCTACAATGAGCAGTTCTTC
TRBJ1-1,TRBV5-1,-,-,CASSLARGRANTEAFF,TGCGCCAGCAGCTTGGCCCGCGGCAGGGCAAACACTGAAGCTTTCTTT
TRBJ2-1,TRBV29-1,-,-,CSVNWAEGYEQFF,TGCAGCGTCAACTGGGCCGAAGGGTATGAGCAGTTCTTC
TRBJ2-1,TRBV6-6,TRBD2,-,CASRDSGGSYNEQFF,TGTGCCAGCAGAGATAGCGGGGGGTCCTACAATGAGCAGTTCTTC
TRBJ1-1,TRBV3-1,-,few,CASSQEVRMNTEAFF,TGTGCCAGCAGCCAAGAAGTCCGGATGAACACTGAAGCTTTCTTT
TRBJ1-1,TRBV20-1,TRBD1,-,CSAPGQGKTEAFF,TGCAGTGCTCCCGGACAGGGGAAGACTGAAGCTTTCTTT